A single sample is the source of the 4 T cell receptor beta chains below, sequenced in a study of PD-L1 blockade in urothelial cancer. Regarding time point: pretreatment peripheral blood. Produced via immunoSEQ multiplex PCR; TCRdb's table is partial and in-frame only. The sample records roughly 50,000 clones, 70% to 90% being singletons. The material was PBMCs, obtained around atezolizumab (anti-PD-L1) treatment. These receptors came from a woman aged 60 to 75 with urothelial cancer.

V gene TRBV6-5 combines with J gene TRBJ2-7; D call uncertain. The CDR3 extends over 14 amino acids. The V end was cut by 0 bases, the J end by 2 bases, with 8 bases between. Per the germline V gene, CDR1 is MNHEY and CDR2 is SVGAGI. The CDR3 spells CASSYSSGTYEQYF. Written as DNA, the CDR3 is TGTGCCAGCAGTTACTCGAGTGGTACCTACGAGCAGTACTTC.

The V call is TRBV12-5, the J call TRBJ2-3; 10 bases line up with TRBD1. This CDR3 is 16 amino acids long. The V gene's germline CDR1 is LGHNT and CDR2 FRNRAP. V trimming: 6 bases; J trimming: 4 bases; junction bases outside the gene matches: 10. The CDR3 here is CASGGDGQGVADTQYF. The CDR3 DNA follows: TGTGCTAGTGGGGGCGACGGACAGGGGGTCGCAGATACGCAGTATTTT. Full variable domain (missing parts from reference TRBV12-5 and TRBJ2-3): DARVTQTPRHKVTEMGQEVTMRCQPILGHNTVFWYRQTMMQGLELLAYFRNRAPLDDSGMPKDRFSAEMPDATLATLKIQPSEPRDSAVYFCASGGDGQGVADTQYFGPGTRLTVL.

The chain carries TRBV7-2 and TRBJ2-7, with 10 bases fitting TRBD2. There are 16 residues in the CDR3. The V segment lost 0 bases and the J segment 2 bases; nucleotides outside the gene matches: 4. CDR1 SGHTA and CDR2 FQGNSA come from the germline V gene. In DNA, the CDR3 is TGTGCCAGCAGCTTAGCGGCTAGCGGGAGTACCTACGAGCAGTACTTC. This codes for CASSLAASGSTYEQYF.

This clone was seen only once. This rearrangement joins TRBV10-3 to TRBJ2-7, with a tentative D call TRBD2 (5 bases). This CDR3 contains 14 residues. Germline V gene sequence: CDR1 ENHRY, CDR2 SYGVKD. The V end lost 4 bases, the J end lost 0 bases, and 10 bases lay between the germline ends. CDR3 nucleotides: TGTGCCATCAGTGGCCCTAGCAGCTCCTACGAGCAGTACTTC. Protein product: CAISGPSSSYEQYF.